This T cell receptor beta chain was retrieved from a study of blood T cell repertoires in COVID-19. Background on the study: Samples taken during acute and convalescent COVID-19 were collected in the United States, Italy and Spain. Sample material is recorded as cDNA or gDNA derived from T cells, B-cell-depleted T cells, or PBMCs.

Sequencing used immunoSEQ multiplex PCR; TCRdb keeps in-frame clones, though not all of them. The sample shows a few hundred thousand clones, approximately 92% of them seen only once. Germline V gene data show CDR1 as SGHVS and CDR2 as FQNEAQ. The CDR3 extends over 12 amino acids. V was shortened by 5 bases and J by 7 bases, with 6 bases between the two germline ends. This TCR was recovered from a woman aged 18-35 years who had recovered from COVID-19. The J gene is TRBJ1-6, the V gene TRBV7-8; D not certain. Sequencing used PBMCs or T cells enriched from blood (not recorded which). CDR3 in amino acids: CASSRTNSPLHF. In DNA, the CDR3 is TGTGCCAGCAGCCGAACAAATTCACCCCTCCACTTT.